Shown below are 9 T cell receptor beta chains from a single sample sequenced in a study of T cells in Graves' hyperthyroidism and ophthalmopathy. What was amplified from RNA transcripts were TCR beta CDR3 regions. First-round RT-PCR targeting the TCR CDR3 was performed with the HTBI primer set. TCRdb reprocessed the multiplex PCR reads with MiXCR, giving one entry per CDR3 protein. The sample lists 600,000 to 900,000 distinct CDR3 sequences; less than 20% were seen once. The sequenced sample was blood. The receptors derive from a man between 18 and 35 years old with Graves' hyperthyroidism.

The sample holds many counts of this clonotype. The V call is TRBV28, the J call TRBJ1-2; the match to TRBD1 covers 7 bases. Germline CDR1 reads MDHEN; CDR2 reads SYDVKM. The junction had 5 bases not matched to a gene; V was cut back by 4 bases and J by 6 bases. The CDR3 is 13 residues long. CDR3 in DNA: TGTGCCAGCAGTTGGACAGGAGGCCATGGCTACACCTTC. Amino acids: CASSWTGGHGYTF.

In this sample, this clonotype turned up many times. The CDR3 loop is CASSLGQGLNEQFF. DNA of the CDR3: TGTGCCAGCAGCTTAGGACAGGGACTCAATGAGCAGTTCTTC. The rearrangement uses TRBV7-9 and TRBJ2-1, with D perhaps TRBD1 (7 bases). V lost 1 base and J lost 6, with 10 bases in between. Germline CDR1 SEHNR, CDR2 FQNEAQ (reference sequence). The CDR3 totals 14 residues.

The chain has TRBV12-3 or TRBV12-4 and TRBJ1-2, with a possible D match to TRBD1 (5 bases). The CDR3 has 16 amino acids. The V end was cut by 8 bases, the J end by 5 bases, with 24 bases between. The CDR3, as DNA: TGTGCCAGCGCTCCCAGGGTCGGCAGGTCGAGATATGGCTACACCTTC. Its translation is CASAPRVGRSRYGYTF.

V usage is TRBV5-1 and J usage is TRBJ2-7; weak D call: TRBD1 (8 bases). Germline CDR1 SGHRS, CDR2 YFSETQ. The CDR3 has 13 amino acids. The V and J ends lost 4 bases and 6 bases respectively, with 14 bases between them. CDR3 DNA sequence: TGCGCCAGCAGCCCAGCGGGACAGGCCGAGCAGTACTTC. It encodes CASSPAGQAEQYF.

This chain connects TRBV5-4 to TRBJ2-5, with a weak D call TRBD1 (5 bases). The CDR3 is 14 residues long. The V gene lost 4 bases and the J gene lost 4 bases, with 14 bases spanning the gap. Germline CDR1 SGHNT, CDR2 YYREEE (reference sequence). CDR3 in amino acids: CASSKGQWGETQYF. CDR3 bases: TGTGCCAGCAGCAAGGGGCAATGGGGAGAGACCCAGTACTTC.

The CDR3: CASSALGQLSYEQYF. CDR3 sequence (DNA): TGTGCCAGCAGTGCCCTGGGGCAATTATCCTACGAGCAGTACTTC. The chain employs TRBV2 and TRBJ2-7; maybe TRBD1 (5 bases). The CDR3 sequence is 15 residues long. With 4 bases removed from V and 1 base from J, the gap between germline ends came to 14 bases. From germline, CDR1 is SNHLY and CDR2 FYNNEI.

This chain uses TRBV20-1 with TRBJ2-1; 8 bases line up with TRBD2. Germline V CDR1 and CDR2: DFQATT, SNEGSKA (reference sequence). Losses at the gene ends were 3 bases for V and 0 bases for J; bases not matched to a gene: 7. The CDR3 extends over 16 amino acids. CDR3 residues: CSARPLAGSSYNEQFF. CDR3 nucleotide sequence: TGCAGTGCTAGGCCATTAGCGGGAAGCTCCTACAATGAGCAGTTCTTC.

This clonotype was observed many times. The CDR3 here is CASSFLRGSGDYGYTF. In DNA form, the CDR3 reads TGTGCCAGCAGTTTTCTAAGGGGCTCTGGGGACTATGGCTACACCTTC. This chain joins TRBV12-3 or TRBV12-4 and TRBJ1-2, with D tentatively TRBD1 (5 bases). This CDR3 comprises 16 residues. Trimming shortened V by 3 bases and J by 3 bases, and 17 bases separated the two germline ends.

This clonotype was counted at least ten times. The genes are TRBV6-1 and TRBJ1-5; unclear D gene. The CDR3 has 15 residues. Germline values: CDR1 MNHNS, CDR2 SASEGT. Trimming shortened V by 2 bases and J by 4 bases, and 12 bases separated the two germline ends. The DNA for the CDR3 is TGTGCCAGCAGTGAATTCGGTAAGAGTAATCAGCCCCAGCATTTT. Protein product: CASSEFGKSNQPQHF.